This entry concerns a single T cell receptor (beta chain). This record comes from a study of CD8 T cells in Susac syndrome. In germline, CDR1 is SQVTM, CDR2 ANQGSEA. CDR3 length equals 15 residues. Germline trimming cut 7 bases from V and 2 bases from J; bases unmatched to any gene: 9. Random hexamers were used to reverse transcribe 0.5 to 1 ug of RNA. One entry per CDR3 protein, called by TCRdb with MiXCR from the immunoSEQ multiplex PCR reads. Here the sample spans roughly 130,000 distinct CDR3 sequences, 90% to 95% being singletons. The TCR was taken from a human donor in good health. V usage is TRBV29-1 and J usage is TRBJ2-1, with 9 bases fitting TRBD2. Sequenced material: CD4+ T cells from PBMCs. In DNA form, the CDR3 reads TGCAGCGGATCCCCATTAGCGGGAGCCTACAATGAGCAGTTCTTC. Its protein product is CSGSPLAGAYNEQFF.